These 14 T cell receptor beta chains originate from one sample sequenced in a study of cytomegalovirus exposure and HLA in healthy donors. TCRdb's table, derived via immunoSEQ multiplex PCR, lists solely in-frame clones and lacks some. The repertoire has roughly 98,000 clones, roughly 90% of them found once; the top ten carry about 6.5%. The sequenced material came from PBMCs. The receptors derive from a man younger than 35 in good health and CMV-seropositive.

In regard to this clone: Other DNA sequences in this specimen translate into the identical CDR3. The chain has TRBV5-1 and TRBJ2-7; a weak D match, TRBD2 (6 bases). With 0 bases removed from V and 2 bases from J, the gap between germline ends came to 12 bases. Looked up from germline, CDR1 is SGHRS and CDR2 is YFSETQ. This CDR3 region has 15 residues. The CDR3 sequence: CASSLDGTGAYEQYF. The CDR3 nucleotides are TGCGCCAGCAGCTTGGACGGAACGGGGGCCTACGAGCAGTACTTC.

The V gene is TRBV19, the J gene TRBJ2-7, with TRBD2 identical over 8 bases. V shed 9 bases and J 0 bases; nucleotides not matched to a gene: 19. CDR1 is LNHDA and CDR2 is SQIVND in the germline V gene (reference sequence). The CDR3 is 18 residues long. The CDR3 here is CASDIRLAREKCSYEQYF. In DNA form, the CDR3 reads TGTGCCAGCGATATTCGACTAGCGCGGGAAAAGTGCTCCTACGAGCAGTACTTC.

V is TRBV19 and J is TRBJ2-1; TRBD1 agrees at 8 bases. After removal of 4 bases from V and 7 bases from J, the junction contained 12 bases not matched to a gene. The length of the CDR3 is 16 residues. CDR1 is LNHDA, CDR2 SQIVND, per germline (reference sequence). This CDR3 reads CASSKGTGRGSNEQFF. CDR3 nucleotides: TGTGCCAGTAGTAAAGGGACAGGAAGGGGGTCGAATGAGCAGTTCTTC.

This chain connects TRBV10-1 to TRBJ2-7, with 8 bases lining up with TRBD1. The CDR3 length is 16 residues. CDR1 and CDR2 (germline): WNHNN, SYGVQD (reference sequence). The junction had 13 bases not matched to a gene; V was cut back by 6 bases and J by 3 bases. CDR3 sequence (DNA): TGCGCCAGCAGCCGAACAGGACAGGGACGATTCTACGAGCAGTACTTC. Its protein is CASSRTGQGRFYEQYF.

The CDR3 nucleotides are TGTGCCAGCTCACCAGCAGGTTCTACCTACGAGCAGTACTTC. Its translation: CASSPAGSTYEQYF. V gene TRBV18 combines with J gene TRBJ2-7; no clear D. The CDR3 covers 14 residues. Deletions cut 2 bases from V and 2 bases from J, with 10 bases between. The germline gives CDR1 KGHSH, CDR2 LQKENI. Filled out from reference TRBV18 and TRBJ2-7, the complete variable domain reads NAGVMQNPRHLVRRRGQEARLRCSPMKGHSHVYWYRQLPEEGLKFMVYLQKENIIDESGMPKERFSAEFPKEGPSILRIQQVVRGDSAAYFCASSPAGSTYEQYFGPGTRLTVT.

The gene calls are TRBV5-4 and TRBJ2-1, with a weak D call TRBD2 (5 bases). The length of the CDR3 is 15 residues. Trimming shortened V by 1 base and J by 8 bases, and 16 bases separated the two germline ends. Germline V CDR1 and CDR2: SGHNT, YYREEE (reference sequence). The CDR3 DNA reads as TGTGCCAGCAGCTTGCCGCTGGACTCCGTCCATGAGCAGTTCTTC. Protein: CASSLPLDSVHEQFF.

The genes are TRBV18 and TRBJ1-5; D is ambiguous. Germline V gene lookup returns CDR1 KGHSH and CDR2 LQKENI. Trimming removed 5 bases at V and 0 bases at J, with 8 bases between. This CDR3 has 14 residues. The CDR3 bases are TGTGCCAGCTCAGCGGCATATAGCAATCAGCCCCAGCATTTT. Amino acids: CASSAAYSNQPQHF.

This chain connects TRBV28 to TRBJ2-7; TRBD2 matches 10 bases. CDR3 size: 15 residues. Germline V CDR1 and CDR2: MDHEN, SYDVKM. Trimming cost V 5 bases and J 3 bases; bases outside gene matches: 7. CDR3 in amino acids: CASSPGLAEVYEQYF. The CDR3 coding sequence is TGTGCCAGCAGTCCCGGACTAGCGGAGGTCTACGAGCAGTACTTC. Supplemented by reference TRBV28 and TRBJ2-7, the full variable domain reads DVKVTQSSRYLVKRTGEKVFLECVQDMDHENMFWYRQDPGLGLRLIYFSYDVKMKEKGDIPEGYSVSREKKERFSLILESASTNQTSMYLCASSPGLAEVYEQYFGPGTRLTVT.

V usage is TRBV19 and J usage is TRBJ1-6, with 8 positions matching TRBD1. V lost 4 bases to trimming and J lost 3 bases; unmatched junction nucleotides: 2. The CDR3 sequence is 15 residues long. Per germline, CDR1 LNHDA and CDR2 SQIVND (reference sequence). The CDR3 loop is CASSTGGSYNSPLHF. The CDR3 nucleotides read TGTGCCAGTAGTACAGGGGGCAGCTATAATTCACCCCTCCACTTT.

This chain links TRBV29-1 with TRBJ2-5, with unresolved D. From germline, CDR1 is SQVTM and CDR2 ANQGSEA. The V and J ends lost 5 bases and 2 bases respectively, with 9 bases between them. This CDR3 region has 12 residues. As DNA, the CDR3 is TGCAGCGTTTCCAGAGGACAAGAGACCCAGTACTTC. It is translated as CSVSRGQETQYF.

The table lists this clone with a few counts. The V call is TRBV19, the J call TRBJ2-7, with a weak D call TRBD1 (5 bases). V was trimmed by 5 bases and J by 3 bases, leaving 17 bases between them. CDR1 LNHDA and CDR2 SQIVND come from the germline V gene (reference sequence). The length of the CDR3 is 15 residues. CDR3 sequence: CASSPRQLLGYEQYF. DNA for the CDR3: TGTGCCAGTAGTCCACGACAGCTCTTGGGCTACGAGCAGTACTTC.

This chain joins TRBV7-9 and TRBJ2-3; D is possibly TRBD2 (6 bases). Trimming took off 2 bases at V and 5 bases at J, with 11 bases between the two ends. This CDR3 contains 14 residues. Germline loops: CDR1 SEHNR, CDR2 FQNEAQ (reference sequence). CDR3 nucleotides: TGTGCCAGCAGCTTAACGGGAGAGGGAGATACGCAGTATTTT. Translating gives CASSLTGEGDTQYF.

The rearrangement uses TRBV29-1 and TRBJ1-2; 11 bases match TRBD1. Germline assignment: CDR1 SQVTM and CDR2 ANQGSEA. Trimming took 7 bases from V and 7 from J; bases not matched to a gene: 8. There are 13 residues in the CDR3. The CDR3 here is CSGRGQGALGYTF. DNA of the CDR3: TGCAGCGGACGCGGACAGGGGGCGCTTGGCTACACCTTC.

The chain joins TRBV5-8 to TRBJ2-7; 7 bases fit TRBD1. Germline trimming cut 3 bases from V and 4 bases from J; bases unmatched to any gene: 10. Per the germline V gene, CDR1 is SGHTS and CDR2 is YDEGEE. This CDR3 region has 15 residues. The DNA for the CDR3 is TGTGCCAGCAGCTGGGAGAGGGGGCCGCAATACGAGCAGTACTTC. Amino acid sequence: CASSWERGPQYEQYF.